Shown below are 30 T cell receptor beta chains from a single sample sequenced in a study of control samples from healthy donors and cancer patients. Repertoires were generated with immunoSEQ multiplex PCR, while TCRdb's copy carries only in-frame clones and drops some. Altogether 17,000 or so clones are present, about 88% being singletons, with the ten largest covering around 32%. The sample was PBMCs. These receptors were obtained from a man between 60 and 70 years old with head and neck cancer.

The J gene is TRBJ1-2, the V gene TRBV9; maybe TRBD1 (6 bases). Trimming removed 4 bases at V and 7 bases at J, with 14 bases between. CDR1 and CDR2 from the germline V gene are SGDLS and YYNGEE. CDR3 length: 13 amino acids. The CDR3, as DNA: TGTGCCAGCAGCCTCGGGAGGGGGGCTGGCTACACCTTC. Amino acid sequence: CASSLGRGAGYTF.

CDR3 nucleotide sequence: TGTGCCAGCTCCACCGGGACTTTAAGTGAGCAGTTCTTC. Protein product: CASSTGTLSEQFF. The chain uses TRBV6-5 and TRBJ2-1, with D possibly TRBD2 on 6 matching bases. The CDR3 covers 13 residues. Germline CDR1 is MNHEY and CDR2 is SVGAGI. Trimming cost V 8 bases and J 9 bases, with 17 bases left between them.

V and J are TRBV6-5 and TRBJ1-3; maybe TRBD1 (5 bases). CDR1 is MNHEY, CDR2 SVGAGI, per germline. V dropped 6 bases and J dropped 4 bases, with 13 bases sitting between them. The CDR3 is made up of 14 amino acids. The CDR3 bases are TGTGCCAGCAGAGGGACCGGCAGAGGAAACACCATATATTTT. It translates to CASRGTGRGNTIYF.

This chain links TRBV19 with TRBJ2-3; 12 bases line up with TRBD2. Germline CDR1 LNHDA, CDR2 SQIVND (reference sequence). Trimming took 6 bases from V and 4 from J; bases not matched to a gene: 14. CDR3 size: 18 residues. DNA for the CDR3: TGTGCCAGTAGACTAGCGGGGGGCCGGGTGACCCGATCAGATACGCAGTATTTT. This translates into CASRLAGGRVTRSDTQYF.

Here the CDR3 reads CASQGQGGTGELFF. In DNA form, the CDR3 reads TGTGCCAGCCAAGGACAGGGAGGCACCGGGGAGCTGTTTTTT. This rearrangement joins TRBV18 to TRBJ2-2, with 8 bases matching TRBD1. V dropped 8 bases and J dropped 4; count of bases not matched to a gene: 6. Germline CDR1 and CDR2: KGHSH and LQKENI. The CDR3 runs 14 residues.

The rearrangement joins TRBV11-2 to TRBJ2-7; 8 bases are shared with TRBD1. There are 17 residues in the CDR3. V gave up 4 bases and J gave up 2 bases; unmatched junction bases: 13. The V gene's germline CDR1 is SGHAT and CDR2 FQNNGV. Here the CDR3 DNA reads TGTGCCAGCAGCTCCCCGGACAGGGCCCCCCCAACCTACGAGCAGTACTTC. This gives the protein CASSSPDRAPPTYEQYF. Full variable domain (missing parts from reference TRBV11-2 and TRBJ2-7): EAGVAQSPRYKIIEKRQSVAFWCNPISGHATLYWYQQILGQGPKLLIQFQNNGVVDDSQLPKDRFSAERLKGVDSTLKIQPAKLEDSAVYLCASSSPDRAPPTYEQYFGPGTRLTVT.

This clone was seen a few times. The rearrangement joins TRBV29-1 to TRBJ2-2; 8 bases fit TRBD1. CDR3 length: 14 residues. From germline, CDR1 is SQVTM and CDR2 ANQGSEA. V dropped 7 bases and J dropped 6; count of bases not matched to a gene: 10. The CDR3 reads CSAQQTGVAGELFF. The CDR3 DNA is TGCAGCGCCCAACAGACAGGGGTGGCCGGGGAGCTGTTTTTT.

J is TRBJ2-7 and V is TRBV5-6, with TRBD2 identical over 8 bases. Germline CDR1 reads SGHDT; CDR2 reads YYEEEE. The junction had 20 bases not matched to a gene; V was cut back by 0 bases and J by 6 bases. The CDR3 extends over 19 amino acids. The CDR3 region is CASSLGVASGSLYSREQYF. The CDR3, as DNA: TGTGCCAGCAGCTTGGGAGTCGCTAGCGGGTCCCTCTATAGCCGCGAGCAGTACTTC.

The chain links TRBV11-3 to TRBJ2-1; perhaps TRBD1 as D (6 bases). Germline loops: CDR1 SGHNT, CDR2 YENEEA. This CDR3 region has 12 residues. Trimming left V 5 bases short and J 9 bases short, with 11 bases between. The CDR3, as DNA: TGTGCCAGCAGCCTCGGACAGAGTGAGCAGTTCTTC. It yields the protein CASSLGQSEQFF. Complete variable domain (other parts from reference TRBV11-3 and TRBJ2-1): EAGVVQSPRYKIIEKKQPVAFWCNPISGHNTLYWYLQNLGQGPELLIRYENEEAVDDSQLPKDRFSAERLKGVDSTLKIQPAELGDSAVYLCASSLGQSEQFFGPGTRLTVL.

CDR3 region: CASSLGLKNTGELFF. CDR3 DNA: TGTGCCAGCAGCCTGGGACTTAAGAACACCGGGGAGCTGTTTTTT. The chain joins TRBV7-9 to TRBJ2-2; TRBD2 might be the D (6 bases). CDR3 length: 15 amino acids. V lost 5 bases and J lost 1, with 11 bases in between. The germline V gene encodes CDR1 SEHNR and CDR2 FQNEAQ (reference sequence).

The V and J genes are TRBV9 and TRBJ2-5; TRBD1 agrees at 7 bases. The CDR3 runs to 15 residues. Germline-derived CDR1 and CDR2 are SGDLS and YYNGEE. V lost 2 bases and J lost 3; bases outside the gene matches: 7. The DNA of the CDR3 is TGTGCCAGCAGCGTTTCCCCCGGGACAGAAGAGACCCAGTACTTC. This codes for CASSVSPGTEETQYF. Based on the CDR3 plus reference TRBV9 and TRBJ2-5, the full variable domain is DSGVTQTPKHLITATGQRVTLRCSPRSGDLSVYWYQQSLDQGLQFLIQYYNGEERAKGNILERFSAQQFPDLHSELNLSSLELGDSALYFCASSVSPGTEETQYFGPGTRLLVL.

The chain employs TRBV6-1 and TRBJ1-5; D uncertain. The ends were cut back, 3 bases at V and 0 bases at J, with 18 bases in the middle. The CDR3 totals 18 residues. Germline CDR1 MNHNS, CDR2 SASEGT. The CDR3 region has the DNA TGTGCCAGCAGTGATTCCCCACGGCTCACCTATAGCAATCAGCCCCAGCATTTT. It yields the protein CASSDSPRLTYSNQPQHF.

The V and J genes are TRBV3-1 (or the pseudogene TRBV3-2) and TRBJ2-6; D not resolved. Trimming shortened V by 0 bases and J by 4 bases, and 7 bases separated the two germline ends. CDR1 is LGHDT and CDR2 is YNNKEL in the germline V gene (reference sequence). The CDR3 length is 15 residues. As DNA, the CDR3 is TGTGCCAGCAGCCAAGACAGGTCCGGGGCCAACGTCCTGACTTTC. This gives the protein CASSQDRSGANVLTF.

The chain uses TRBV2 and TRBJ2-7, with D maybe TRBD2 (6 bases). The V end lost 6 bases, the J end lost 6 bases, and 15 bases lay between the germline ends. Germline lookup yields CDR1 SNHLY and CDR2 FYNNEI. The CDR3 consists of 13 residues. The CDR3 protein is CASRRQAGGEQYF. DNA of the CDR3: TGTGCCAGCAGGAGGCAGGCCGGGGGCGAGCAGTACTTC.

This clone was seen a handful of times. J is TRBJ1-1 and V is TRBV28; 11 bases fit TRBD1. Trimming at V came to 5 bases and at J to 3 bases, leaving 14 bases not matched to a gene. Looked up from germline, CDR1 is MDHEN and CDR2 is SYDVKM. The CDR3 length is 18 residues. CDR3 bases: TGTGCCAGCAGTCTAGTCTTGGACAGGGGGCTGGTGGACACTGAAGCTTTCTTT. Its protein product is CASSLVLDRGLVDTEAFF. The full variable domain, in which reference TRBV28 and TRBJ1-1 provide the parts outside the CDR3, is DVKVTQSSRYLVKRTGEKVFLECVQDMDHENMFWYRQDPGLGLRLIYFSYDVKMKEKGDIPEGYSVSREKKERFSLILESASTNQTSMYLCASSLVLDRGLVDTEAFFGQGTRLTVV.

On this clone itself: A junction end diverges from the germline sequence, so it may reflect a read error. The J gene is TRBJ2-5, the V gene TRBV7-7, with TRBD2 matching 9 bases. Germline CDR1 is SSHAT and CDR2 is FNYEAQ (reference sequence). The CDR3 spans 15 residues. The CDR3 nucleotides are TGTGCTAGCAGCTCCCCGGGCGGGGGGGTGGAGACCCAGTACTTC. Its translation is CASSSPGGGVETQYF.

The CDR3 region is CASPTGMRQETQYF. The CDR3 DNA reads TGTGCCAGCCCTACAGGGATGAGGCAAGAGACCCAGTACTTC. This chain uses TRBV19 with TRBJ2-5; D may be TRBD1 (6 bases). The CDR3 extends over 14 amino acids. The V gene lost 9 bases and the J gene lost 2 bases, with 16 bases spanning the gap. Germline lookup yields CDR1 LNHDA and CDR2 SQIVND (reference sequence).

The chain uses TRBV5-4 and TRBJ1-2, with D tentatively TRBD1 (5 bases). The CDR3 consists of 15 residues. In germline, CDR1 is SGHNT, CDR2 YYREEE (reference sequence). The V end lost 0 bases, the J end lost 2 bases, and 11 bases lay between the germline ends. CDR3 sequence reads: CASSLVRAGNYGYTF. The CDR3 DNA reads as TGTGCCAGCAGCTTGGTTCGCGCAGGGAACTATGGCTACACCTTC.

CDR3 sequence reads: CASSYGLNNEQFF. Here the CDR3 DNA reads TGTGCCAGCAGTTACGGCCTCAACAATGAGCAGTTCTTC. This chain joins TRBV6-5 and TRBJ2-1; D gene ambiguous. The CDR3 has 13 residues. Trimming took off 2 bases at V and 5 bases at J, with 7 bases between the two ends. The germline CDR1 and CDR2 sequences are MNHEY and SVGAGI.

The chain has TRBV5-4 and TRBJ2-1; D remains unclear. Per the germline V gene, CDR1 is SGHNT and CDR2 is YYREEE (reference sequence). The CDR3 loop spans 11 amino acids. Trimming cost V 1 base and J 7 bases, with 3 bases left between them. CDR3 amino acids: CASSLNNEQFF. The CDR3 DNA reads as TGTGCCAGCAGCTTGAATAATGAGCAGTTCTTC.

This chain links TRBV18 with TRBJ2-5, with a tentative D call TRBD2 (6 bases). CDR1 is KGHSH, CDR2 LQKENI, per germline. Trimming took off 6 bases at V and 5 bases at J, with 19 bases between the two ends. The CDR3 covers 15 residues. The CDR3 is CASSPAGARGETQYF. The CDR3 DNA sequence: TGTGCCAGCTCTCCAGCGGGCGCGCGAGGGGAGACCCAGTACTTC.

This clone was counted once. The chain uses TRBV9 and TRBJ2-2; the D is unclear. Trimming shortened V by 1 base and J by 0 bases, and 7 bases separated the two germline ends. The CDR3 has 15 residues. Germline values: CDR1 SGDLS, CDR2 YYNGEE. This chain's CDR3 is CASSVTSANTGELFF. For the CDR3, the DNA is TGTGCCAGCAGCGTAACCAGCGCGAACACCGGGGAGCTGTTTTTT.

The rearrangement links TRBV29-1 to TRBJ1-2; no reliable D call. Germline V gives CDR1 SQVTM, CDR2 ANQGSEA. The germline V and J ends were trimmed by 4 bases and 0 bases, with 15 bases remaining between them. The CDR3 covers 15 residues. In DNA form, the CDR3 reads TGCAGCGTTGGTCCCCTAGCAGCTTCTAACTATGGCTACACCTTC. As protein: CSVGPLAASNYGYTF. Filled out from reference TRBV29-1 and TRBJ1-2, the complete variable domain reads SAVISQKPSRDICQRGTSLTIQCQVDSQVTMMFWYRQQPGQSLTLIATANQGSEATYESGFVIDKFPISRPNLTFSTLTVSNMSPEDSSIYLCSVGPLAASNYGYTFGSGTRLTVV.

CDR3 amino acids: CASSQTGLRGTEAFF. The CDR3, as DNA: TGCGCCAGCAGCCAAACCGGGCTCCGAGGTACTGAAGCTTTCTTT. V usage is TRBV4-1 and J usage is TRBJ1-1; D gene uncertain. The CDR3 totals 15 residues. Germline CDR1 and CDR2: MGHRA and YSYEKL. V lost 2 bases to trimming and J lost 5 bases, with 15 bases between them.

V and J are TRBV6-5 and TRBJ2-7, with 8 bases that match TRBD1. J was trimmed by 4 bases and V by 7 bases; bases with no gene match: 12. This CDR3 has 15 residues. From germline, CDR1 is MNHEY and CDR2 SVGAGI. CDR3 DNA sequence: TGTGCCAGCAAAAGGAGTCGCAGGGGGCAATACGAGCAGTACTTC. Protein sequence: CASKRSRRGQYEQYF.

The chain employs TRBV7-2 and TRBJ1-6; D not certain. Germline CDR1 SGHTA, CDR2 FQGNSA. V was cut by 2 bases and J by 2 bases, with 7 bases left in between. The CDR3 sequence is 15 residues long. The CDR3: CASSLSPAYNSPLHF. In nucleotides, the CDR3 is TGTGCCAGCAGCTTAAGCCCCGCCTATAATTCACCCCTCCACTTT.

The chain employs TRBV5-5 and TRBJ2-1; 9 bases agree with TRBD1. V was clipped by 2 bases and J by 9 bases; unmatched bases: 3. Germline CDR1 and CDR2: SGHKS and YYEKEE (reference sequence). The CDR3 loop spans 13 amino acids. The CDR3 region is CASSLTGGFEQFF. DNA of the CDR3: TGTGCCAGCAGCTTAACAGGGGGCTTTGAGCAGTTCTTC. Full variable domain (outside the CDR3, taken from reference TRBV5-5 and TRBJ2-1): DAGVTQSPTHLIKTRGQQVTLRCSPISGHKSVSWYQQVLGQGPQFIFQYYEKEERGRGNFPDRFSARQFPNYSSELNVNALLLGDSALYLCASSLTGGFEQFFGPGTRLTVL.

J is TRBJ2-2 and V is TRBV4-1, with 7 bases fitting TRBD2. Per germline, CDR1 MGHRA and CDR2 YSYEKL. The trim removed 1 base at V and 4 bases at J, leaving 6 bases unmatched. This CDR3 is built from 16 residues. The CDR3 coding sequence is TGCGCCAGCAGCCAAGTTCCGGGGGGAACCACCGGGGAGCTGTTTTTT. Protein sequence: CASSQVPGGTTGELFF.

The chain uses TRBV27 and TRBJ2-1; TRBD1 is a possible D gene (5 bases). CDR1 and CDR2 (germline): MNHEY, SMNVEV (reference sequence). This CDR3 contains 14 residues. Deletions cut 8 bases from V and 0 bases from J, with 11 bases between. The CDR3 is CASSQGSSYNEQFF. The CDR3 DNA sequence: TGTGCCAGCTCGCAGGGCTCCTCCTACAATGAGCAGTTCTTC.

This clone was counted between two and nine times. This chain links TRBV5-1 with TRBJ1-6; 10 bases match TRBD1. The CDR3 consists of 17 residues. V was pared by 3 bases and J by 3 bases, with 6 bases of the junction left unmatched. Germline-derived CDR1 and CDR2 are SGHRS and YFSETQ. The CDR3 reads CASSSGTGAFYNSPLHF. In nucleotides, the CDR3 is TGCGCCAGCAGCTCTGGGACAGGGGCGTTCTATAATTCACCCCTCCACTTT.